This T cell receptor (beta chain) is from a study of cytomegalovirus exposure and HLA in healthy donors. On this clone itself: The antigen is unknown.

Study-level points and caveats: For most TCR beta V segments, an earlier analysis put the productive rate at about 90% or about 30% of the time. Among the most significant clusters, several appeared linked to common viral pathogens in a later analysis.

The PCR ran on 60 Vbeta and 13 Jbeta primers. Method: immunoSEQ multiplex PCR; TCRdb's copy keeps in-frame clones and lacks some. Of tens of thousands of clones listed, about 74% are singletons. V lost 3 bases and J 4 bases, leaving 13 bases between the germline ends. The CDR3 totals 14 residues. From germline, CDR1 is MDHEN and CDR2 SYDVKM. This TCR derives from a man aged 25-45 years in good health and CMV-seronegative. The sample was PBMCs. V usage is TRBV28 and J usage is TRBJ2-7; tentative D call: TRBD2 (6 bases). This chain's CDR3 is CASSFPGSKYEQYF. CDR3 sequence (DNA): TGTGCCAGCAGTTTCCCCGGGAGTAAGTACGAGCAGTACTTC.